This passage covers 8 T cell receptor beta chains from one sample sequenced in a study of shared clonotypes between healthy human individuals. The protocol was immunoSEQ multiplex PCR, while the TCRdb copy is restricted to in-frame clones and leaves out a portion. The sample carries about 2.3 million clones, less than 95% recorded once. The sample consisted of naive CD4+ T cells from PBMCs. The subset here: CD45RA+ positively selected. Source of these receptors: a man aged 18 to 30 in good health. Some clones in this sample may be carry-over from other donors' samples.

With regard to this clone: Other DNA sequences in the sample encode the same CDR3. The rearrangement joins TRBV29-1 to TRBJ2-2; D not resolved. This CDR3 has 12 residues. Trimming removed 1 base from V and 0 bases from J, with 0 bases in between. Looked up from germline, CDR1 is SQVTM and CDR2 is ANQGSEA. The CDR3 DNA sequence: TGCAGCGTTGAAGCGAACACCGGGGAGCTGTTTTTT. The encoded protein is CSVEANTGELFF.

This clone was seen just once. This chain joins TRBV25-1 and TRBJ2-5; D gene unclear. The CDR3 extends over 13 amino acids. Deletions cut 7 bases from V and 5 bases from J, with 14 bases between. The germline gives CDR1 MGHDK, CDR2 SYGVNS. The CDR3 loop is CASKAIWLETQYF. The CDR3 nucleotides read TGTGCCAGCAAGGCTATCTGGTTGGAGACCCAGTACTTC.

The chain recombines TRBV9 with TRBJ2-7; no reliable D call. The V gene lost 4 bases and the J gene lost 1 base, with 15 bases spanning the gap. CDR1 is SGDLS, CDR2 YYNGEE, per germline. The CDR3 is 15 amino acids. CDR3 sequence (DNA): TGTGCCAGCAGCCCTAGATCCAGTTCGTCCTACGAGCAGTACTTC. This sequence encodes CASSPRSSSSYEQYF.

The chain combines TRBV28 with TRBJ2-7, with 8 bases fitting TRBD1. From germline, CDR1 is MDHEN and CDR2 SYDVKM. The CDR3 runs to 16 residues. V trimming: 5 bases; J trimming: 0 bases; junction bases outside the gene matches: 9. CDR3 protein: CASSPPDRGGSYEQYF. The CDR3 region has the DNA TGTGCCAGCAGTCCCCCCGACAGGGGCGGCTCCTACGAGCAGTACTTC.

The DNA for the CDR3 is TGTGCCAGCAGCTTAGATGGGCGGGAGGGCATGGCAGATACGCAGTATTTT. This translates into CASSLDGREGMADTQYF. V usage is TRBV7-8 and J usage is TRBJ2-3; TRBD2 matches 9 bases. CDR3 size: 17 residues. Germline values: CDR1 SGHVS, CDR2 FQNEAQ. Germline trimming cut 1 base from V and 4 bases from J; bases unmatched to any gene: 9.

This clone is a singleton in its sample. The chain uses TRBV7-9 and TRBJ2-1; the match to TRBD2 covers 9 bases. Trimming took 7 bases from V and 4 from J; bases not matched to a gene: 14. The CDR3 has 17 residues. Germline V gene lookup returns CDR1 SEHNR and CDR2 FQNEAQ (reference sequence). The CDR3 sequence: CASTRISGSKEYNEQFF. As DNA, the CDR3 is TGTGCCAGCACCCGAATTAGCGGGAGTAAAGAATACAATGAGCAGTTCTTC.

The chain uses TRBV7-8 and TRBJ2-5; a possible D gene is TRBD1 (6 bases). Germline V CDR1 and CDR2: SGHVS, FQNEAQ. V lost 2 bases to trimming and J lost 5 bases, with 12 bases between them. The CDR3 has 14 residues. CDR3 coding DNA: TGTGCCAGCAGCTTAACAGGGAATGGTGAGACCCAGTACTTC. Translating gives CASSLTGNGETQYF.

J is TRBJ2-7 and V is TRBV7-9; 8 nucleotides align to TRBD2. Germline lookup yields CDR1 SEHNR and CDR2 FQNEAQ (reference sequence). CDR3 length: 15 amino acids. J gave up 1 base and V 6 bases, and 8 bases lay outside the gene matches. As DNA, the CDR3 is TGTGCCAGCAGGGGTGGCGGGAGGCCTTCCTACGAGCAGTACTTC. Its translation: CASRGGGRPSYEQYF. The full variable domain, completed using reference TRBV7-9 and TRBJ2-7, is DTGVSQNPRHKITKRGQNVTFRCDPISEHNRLYWYRQTLGQGPEFLTYFQNEAQLEKSRLLSDRFSAERPKGSFSTLEIQRTEQGDSAMYLCASRGGGRPSYEQYFGPGTRLTVT.